This T cell receptor (beta chain) emerged from a study of vaccination and CD4 T cells after COVID-19. At the Johns Hopkins FTIC core, DNA taken from cultured CD4+ T cells was sequenced by way of the Oncomine TCR Beta short-read assay. A single record per CDR3 protein comes from TCRdb applying MiXCR to the PCR reads. The sample records roughly 7,500 distinct CDR3 sequences, 58% being singletons. Treatment reported: roughly 10-day PBMC culture with coronavirus spike peptide pools or control peptides (ViraFEST assay). Using peptide pools, antigen-specific T cells were expanded in ViraFEST before TCRs were sequenced. A word on this clonotype: Its specificity is not known.

Sequenced sample: CD4+ T cells from blood, cultured in vitro. The TCR originated in a human donor who had recovered from COVID-19.

The CDR3 protein is CASSPGWNEPQHF. CDR3 in DNA: TGTGCCAGCTCTCCAGGGTGGAATGAGCCCCAGCATTTT. V is TRBV18 and J is TRBJ1-5; weak D call: TRBD1 (5 bases). CDR3 size: 13 residues. In germline, CDR1 is KGHSH, CDR2 LQKENI. With 6 bases removed from V and 8 bases from J, the gap between germline ends came to 14 bases. The complete variable domain, with remaining parts taken from reference TRBV18 and TRBJ1-5, reads NAGVMQNPRHLVRRRGQEARLRCSPMKGHSHVYWYRQLPEEGLKFMVYLQKENIIDESGMPKERFSAEFPKEGPSILRIQQVVRGDSAAYFCASSPGWNEPQHFGDGTRLSIL.